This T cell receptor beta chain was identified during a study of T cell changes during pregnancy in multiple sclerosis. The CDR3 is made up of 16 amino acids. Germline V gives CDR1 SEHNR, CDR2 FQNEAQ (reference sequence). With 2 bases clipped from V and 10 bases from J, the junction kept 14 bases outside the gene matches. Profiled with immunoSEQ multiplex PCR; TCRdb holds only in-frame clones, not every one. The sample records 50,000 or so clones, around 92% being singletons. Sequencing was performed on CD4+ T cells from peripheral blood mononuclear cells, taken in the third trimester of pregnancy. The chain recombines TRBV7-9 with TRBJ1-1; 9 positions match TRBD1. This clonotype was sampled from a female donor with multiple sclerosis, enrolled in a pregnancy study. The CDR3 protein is CASSLKGQGIFLRAFF. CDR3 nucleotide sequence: TGTGCCAGCAGCTTAAAGGGACAGGGTATCTTCCTTAGAGCTTTCTTT.